Presented here are 4 T cell receptor beta chains from one specimen sequenced in a study of response to subunit inactivated influenza vaccine. TCRdb called the RT-PCR reads again in MiXCR, with one record for every CDR3 protein. The repertoire holds 500,000 to 600,000 distinct CDR3 sequences, with roughly 10% as singletons. The input for sequencing was PBMCs from blood, taken on the day of vaccination. The receptors here all came from a man aged 45 to 65 who received an inactivated influenza vaccine.

This chain joins TRBV14 and TRBJ2-1; TRBD2 matches 7 bases. The CDR3 loop spans 17 amino acids. Germline V gene sequence: CDR1 SGHDN, CDR2 FVKESK. V trimming: 4 bases; J trimming: 12 bases; junction bases outside the gene matches: 21. The CDR3 DNA reads as TGTGCCAGCAGCCCCCCTGGCGGGGGAATCGTCCAGGGTCGGCAGTTCTTC. Its translation is CASSPPGGGIVQGRQFF.

This chain links TRBV10-2 with TRBJ2-5; 14 bases are shared with TRBD2. Germline CDR1 is WSHSY and CDR2 is SAAADI. The ends lost 4 bases at V and 4 bases at J; junction bases unmatched: 2. This CDR3 spans 15 amino acids. The CDR3 reads CASSGTSGGPETQYF. The CDR3 DNA sequence: TGCGCCAGCAGTGGGACTAGCGGGGGGCCAGAGACCCAGTACTTC.

J is TRBJ1-6 and V is TRBV7-9; possibly TRBD1 for D (5 bases). Trimming removed 1 base at V and 6 bases at J, with 10 bases between. Germline V gene data show CDR1 as SEHNR and CDR2 as FQNEAQ (reference sequence). This CDR3 has 15 amino acids. The CDR3 DNA reads as TGTGCCAGCAGCTTAGAGGGGACTGGTAATTCACCCCTCCACTTT. Residues: CASSLEGTGNSPLHF.

This clonotype was counted between two and nine times. The CDR3 bases are TGTGCCAGCACGGGACTAGCGGGAGCCGAGCAGTACTTC. Its translation is CASTGLAGAEQYF. The rearrangement joins TRBV12-3 or TRBV12-4 to TRBJ2-7, with 14 bases that match TRBD2. The V gene end was trimmed by 7 bases and the J gene end by 6 bases; junction bases not matched to a gene: 2. This CDR3 has 13 amino acids.